These 21 T cell receptor beta chains were sequenced from one sample in a study of identical twins. TCRdb reprocessed the 5' RACE reads with MiXCR, giving one entry per CDR3 protein. The sample includes about 160,000 distinct CDR3 sequences, 3.5% of them seen just once. Material for sequencing was memory T cells sorted from blood. The source of these receptors is a man between 18 and 35 years old in good health.

This clonotype has just a few counts. The chain recombines TRBV27 with TRBJ1-1; 9 bases fit TRBD1. V shed 6 bases and J 11 bases; nucleotides not matched to a gene: 4. CDR3 size: 11 residues. Germline lookup yields CDR1 MNHEY and CDR2 SMNVEV (reference sequence). CDR3 region: CASRGDRAAFF. The CDR3 bases are TGTGCCAGCAGGGGGGACAGGGCGGCTTTCTTT.

This clonotype was observed many times. The rearrangement uses TRBV7-8 and TRBJ2-5; D is unresolved. Trimming cost V 0 bases and J 5 bases, with 10 bases left between them. Germline CDR1 reads SGHVS; CDR2 reads FQNEAQ. The CDR3 is 14 amino acids. CDR3 region: CASSLAKGRETQYF. The CDR3 bases are TGTGCCAGCAGCTTAGCGAAGGGTAGGGAGACCCAGTACTTC.

There are many counts of this clonotype. The chain links TRBV11-2 to TRBJ2-1; D may be TRBD1 (5 bases). Trimming shortened V by 1 base and J by 5 bases, and 15 bases separated the two germline ends. CDR3 length: 16 residues. The V gene's germline CDR1 is SGHAT and CDR2 FQNNGV. CDR3 residues: CASSLGRGRTNNEQFF. In DNA, the CDR3 is TGTGCCAGCAGCTTAGGAAGGGGAAGGACAAACAATGAGCAGTTCTTC.

In its sample, this clonotype was seen many times. The CDR3 DNA follows: TGCGCCAGCAGCCAGCCACAGGGGACCTATAATTCACCCCTCCACTTT. The encoded protein is CASSQPQGTYNSPLHF. The chain joins TRBV4-1 to TRBJ1-6, with 7 positions matching TRBD1. The CDR3 has 16 amino acids. CDR1 MGHRA and CDR2 YSYEKL come from the germline V gene. Unmatched junction bases numbered 4, after V lost 3 bases and J lost 2 bases.

This clonotype appeared many times. The rearrangement links TRBV5-1 to TRBJ2-7, with D possibly called TRBD1 or TRBD2 (6 bases each). This CDR3 region has 15 residues. CDR1 SGHRS and CDR2 YFSETQ come from the germline V gene. The V end lost 0 bases, the J end lost 7 bases, and 17 bases lay between the germline ends. This CDR3 reads CASSLVGGPSTEQYF. The CDR3 DNA sequence: TGCGCCAGCAGCTTGGTTGGGGGGCCGTCGACGGAGCAGTACTTC.

This clonotype was observed many times. This chain links TRBV7-9 with TRBJ2-1; tentative D call: TRBD1 (5 bases). V gave up 2 bases and J gave up 4 bases, with 18 bases separating them. Germline V CDR1 and CDR2: SEHNR, FQNEAQ (reference sequence). The CDR3 contains 17 residues. DNA for the CDR3: TGTGCCAGCAGCTTAAATAGGGGAAGTGTTTTATACAATGAGCAGTTCTTC. It is translated as CASSLNRGSVLYNEQFF.

The V and J genes are TRBV5-1 and TRBJ2-5; D is perhaps TRBD1 or TRBD2 (5 bases each). Trimming left V 0 bases short and J 5 bases short, with 17 bases between. CDR3 size: 16 residues. The germline V gene has CDR1 SGHRS and CDR2 YFSETQ. The CDR3 DNA follows: TGCGCCAGCAGCTTGGCCGGAAGGGGAGACGGGGAGACCCAGTACTTC. This encodes CASSLAGRGDGETQYF.

This clonotype occurred many times. The CDR3 loop is CASSATSGRLVAQFF. For the CDR3, the DNA is TGTGCCAGCAGTGCCACTAGCGGGAGGCTCGTAGCGCAGTTCTTC. V gene TRBV6-4 combines with J gene TRBJ2-1; 12 nucleotides line up with TRBD2. The CDR3 sequence is 15 residues long. Germline V gene data show CDR1 as MRHNA and CDR2 as SNTAGT. Trimming cost V 4 bases and J 12 bases; bases outside gene matches: 10.

This clonotype was observed many times. V gene TRBV12-3 or TRBV12-4 combines with J gene TRBJ2-2, with D possibly TRBD2 on 5 matching bases. The CDR3 consists of 15 residues. V dropped 3 bases and J dropped 4 bases, with 12 bases sitting between them. CDR3 bases: TGTGCCAGCAGTTTCGGGCTAGCCCTCACCGGGGAGCTGTTTTTT. Encoded protein: CASSFGLALTGELFF.

This clonotype was detected many times. The gene calls are TRBV9 and TRBJ2-5; D is unclear. V was trimmed by 0 bases and J by 2 bases, leaving 5 bases between them. This CDR3 spans 13 amino acids. Germline CDR1 SGDLS, CDR2 YYNGEE. The DNA for the CDR3 is TGTGCCAGCAGCGTAGGGACGCAAGAGACCCAGTACTTC. Translated: CASSVGTQETQYF. Full variable domain (outside the CDR3, taken from reference TRBV9 and TRBJ2-5): DSGVTQTPKHLITATGQRVTLRCSPRSGDLSVYWYQQSLDQGLQFLIQYYNGEERAKGNILERFSAQQFPDLHSELNLSSLELGDSALYFCASSVGTQETQYFGPGTRLLVL.

This clonotype was detected many times. The J gene is TRBJ2-7, the V gene TRBV5-1, with a weak D call TRBD2 (6 bases). The CDR3 spans 12 residues. Trimming removed 0 bases at V and 7 bases at J, with 8 bases between. Germline CDR1 reads SGHRS; CDR2 reads YFSETQ. CDR3 sequence (DNA): TGCGCCAGCAGCTTGGGGCTAGCGGAGCAGTACGTC. Translating gives CASSLGLAEQYV.

This clonotype was seen ten or more times. The chain carries TRBV12-3 or TRBV12-4 and TRBJ1-5, with D possibly matching TRBD1 (5 bases). V was pared by 6 bases and J by 4 bases, with 16 bases between. The CDR3 has 15 residues. This CDR3 is CASRSGADGNQPQHF. CDR3 bases: TGTGCCAGCAGGTCTGGGGCCGATGGGAATCAGCCCCAGCATTTT.

This clonotype was seen ten or more times. V gene TRBV7-2 combines with J gene TRBJ2-7; D is uncertain. Trimming took off 5 bases at V and 0 bases at J, with 5 bases between the two ends. This CDR3 is 12 amino acids long. CDR1 is SGHTA, CDR2 FQGNSA, per germline. The DNA for the CDR3 is TGTGCCAGCAGCCTGACCTCCTACGAGCAGTACTTC. It codes for CASSLTSYEQYF. The full variable domain, in which reference TRBV7-2 and TRBJ2-7 provide the parts outside the CDR3, is GAGVSQSPSNKVTEKGKDVELRCDPISGHTALYWYRQSLGQGLEFLIYFQGNSAPDKSGLPSDRFSAERTGGSVSTLTIQRTQQEDSAVYLCASSLTSYEQYFGPGTRLTVT.

This clonotype was observed many times. The chain has TRBV15 and TRBJ1-5; D uncertain. Germline V gives CDR1 LNHNV, CDR2 YYDKDF (reference sequence). The CDR3 length is 15 residues. V shed 1 base and J shed 5 bases, with 12 bases lying between them. The CDR3 region is CATSRASRYDQPQHF. CDR3 DNA sequence: TGTGCCACCAGCAGAGCATCGAGGTATGATCAGCCCCAGCATTTT.

This clonotype was observed a handful of times. V usage is TRBV6-5 and J usage is TRBJ2-6; D is unclear. Germline V gene sequence: CDR1 MNHEY, CDR2 SVGAGI. Trimming removed 7 bases from V and 2 bases from J, with 9 bases in between. The CDR3 length is 14 residues. The CDR3 spells CASTSITGANVLTF. The CDR3 bases are TGTGCCAGCACTTCCATCACTGGGGCCAACGTCCTGACTTTC.

As to this clonotype: A much larger clone differs from this one at a single base, so this may be a read error. V usage is TRBV12-3 or TRBV12-4 and J usage is TRBJ2-3; D remains ambiguous. This CDR3 has 12 amino acids. The CDR3, as DNA: TGTGCCAGCGGTTTCTTCTCGGATACGCAGTATTTT. Protein sequence: CASGFFSDTQYF.

This clonotype was seen repeatedly, ten times or more. The chain couples TRBV7-2 to TRBJ1-2; TRBD1 might be the D (6 bases). V lost 11 bases, J lost 2 bases, and 18 bases lay in between. The CDR3 contains 14 residues. Germline loops: CDR1 SGHTA, CDR2 FQGNSA. The CDR3 is CAELARGRNYGYTF. The CDR3 nucleotides read TGTGCCGAGCTAGCTCGGGGGCGCAACTATGGCTACACCTTC.

This clonotype was observed many times. V is TRBV27 and J is TRBJ2-1; tentatively, D is TRBD1 or TRBD2 (6 bases each). Looked up from germline, CDR1 is MNHEY and CDR2 is SMNVEV (reference sequence). The V and J ends lost 7 bases and 0 bases respectively, with 13 bases between them. The CDR3 has 15 residues. The CDR3 region has the DNA TGTGCCAGCAAAACGGAGGGGGGCTCCTACAATGAGCAGTTCTTC. Translating it yields CASKTEGGSYNEQFF.

The count of this clonotype is one. This clone may be a read error of a much larger clone one base away. The CDR3 end shows no conserved phenylalanine or tryptophan, and so a read error is likely. The chain employs TRBV29-1 and TRBJ2-1, with D perhaps TRBD1 or TRBD2 (5 bases each). This CDR3 has 15 residues. The V and J ends lost 1 base and 5 bases respectively, with 15 bases between them. Germline V gives CDR1 SQVTM, CDR2 ANQGSEA. CDR3 nucleotides: TGCAGCGTTGAAGTCCGAGGGCCAGGGAACAATGAGCAGTTCTCC. It codes for CSVEVRGPGNNEQFS.

This clonotype was seen repeatedly, ten times or more. The chain carries TRBV20-1 and TRBJ1-1, with no clear D. V lost 6 bases to trimming and J lost 0 bases, with 8 bases between them. Looked up from germline, CDR1 is DFQATT and CDR2 is SNEGSKA (reference sequence). This CDR3 contains 12 residues. CDR3: CSAYGVNTEAFF. In DNA, the CDR3 is TGCAGTGCGTACGGGGTGAACACTGAAGCTTTCTTT.

This clonotype was found many times. The chain recombines TRBV5-1 with TRBJ1-1; D not resolved. This CDR3 region has 15 residues. CDR1 SGHRS and CDR2 YFSETQ come from the germline V gene. The V and J ends lost 4 bases and 1 base respectively, with 14 bases between them. CDR3 bases: TGCGCCAGCAGCCCGGAAGGGTTTGGGAACACTGAAGCTTTCTTT. It yields the protein CASSPEGFGNTEAFF.